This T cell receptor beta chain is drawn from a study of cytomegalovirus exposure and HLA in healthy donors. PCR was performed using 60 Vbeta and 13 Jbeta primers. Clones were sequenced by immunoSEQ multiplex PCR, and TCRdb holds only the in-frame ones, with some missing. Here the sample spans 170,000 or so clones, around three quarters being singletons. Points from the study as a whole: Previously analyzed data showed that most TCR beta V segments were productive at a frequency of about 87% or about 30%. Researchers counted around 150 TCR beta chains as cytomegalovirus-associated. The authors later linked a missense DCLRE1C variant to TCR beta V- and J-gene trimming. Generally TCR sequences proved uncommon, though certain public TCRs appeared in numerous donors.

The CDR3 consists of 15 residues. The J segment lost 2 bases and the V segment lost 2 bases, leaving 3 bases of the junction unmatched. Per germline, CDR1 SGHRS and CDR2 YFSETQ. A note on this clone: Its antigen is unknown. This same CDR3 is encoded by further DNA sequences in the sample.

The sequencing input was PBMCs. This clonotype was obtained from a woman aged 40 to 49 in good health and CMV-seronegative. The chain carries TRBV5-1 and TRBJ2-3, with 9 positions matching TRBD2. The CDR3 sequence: CASSFLAGVTDTQYF. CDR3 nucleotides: TGCGCCAGCAGCTTTTTAGCGGGGGTCACAGATACGCAGTATTTT.